These T cell receptor beta chains were read from a single sample in a study of blood T cells in healthy people across ages. TCRdb recomputed calls from the 5' RACE reads with MiXCR, one row per CDR3 protein. Of about 970,000 distinct CDR3 sequences detected, just over 50% appear once; the ten largest clones hold over 20%. Sequences were obtained from blood. The origin of the receptors is an older woman in good health. Each CDR3 is given with its conserved first and last residue. Fields, in order: V gene, clone size, J gene, D gene, CDR3 DNA, CDR3 protein. D genes are given only for firm matches. Clone size is stated in some rows and not others, as once, few, many or a class when expanded.

V gene: TRBV28
clone size: .
J gene: TRBJ2-1
D gene: TRBD2
CDR3 DNA: TGTGCCAGCAGTTCCCTTATACTAGCGGGAAGGGTTGATGAGCAGTTCTTC
CDR3 protein: CASSSLILAGRVDEQFF

V gene: TRBV4-2
clone size: .
J gene: TRBJ1-2
D gene: TRBD1
CDR3 DNA: TGTGCCAGCAGCTTTCGACAGGGGGCGGTCTATGGCTACACCTTC
CDR3 protein: CASSFRQGAVYGYTF

V gene: TRBV5-4
clone size: .
J gene: TRBJ2-3
D gene: .
CDR3 DNA: TGTGCCAGCAGCCCGGTCGTGACAGATACGCAGTATTTT
CDR3 protein: CASSPVVTDTQYF

V gene: TRBV4-2
clone size: .
J gene: TRBJ1-1
D gene: .
CDR3 DNA: TGTGCCAGCAGCCAAGAGGTTAGGGGTGGGACTGAAGCTTTCTTT
CDR3 protein: CASSQEVRGGTEAFF

V gene: TRBV2
clone size: once
J gene: TRBJ2-3
D gene: .
CDR3 DNA: TGTGCCAGCGCCGTCCTTAGCACAGATACGCAGTATTTT
CDR3 protein: CASAVLSTDTQYF

V gene: TRBV28
clone size: .
J gene: TRBJ1-2
D gene: TRBD1
CDR3 DNA: TGTGCCAGCACTCGACAGGGCGAGGGCTACACCTTC
CDR3 protein: CASTRQGEGYTF

V gene: TRBV7-7
clone size: .
J gene: TRBJ2-5
D gene: TRBD2
CDR3 DNA: TGTGCCAGCAGCGGGGCGGGACTAGCGGGAGCGACGGGGCAAGAGACCCAGTACTTC
CDR3 protein: CASSGAGLAGATGQETQYF

V gene: TRBV28
clone size: .
J gene: TRBJ2-7
D gene: .
CDR3 DNA: TGTGCCAGCAGCTACGGGCGGGGGCGTCCCCACGAGCAGTACTTC
CDR3 protein: CASSYGRGRPHEQYF

V gene: TRBV5-1
clone size: .
J gene: TRBJ2-5
D gene: TRBD2
CDR3 DNA: TGCGCCAGCAGCTTTAGCGGGAGCAAAGCGGAGACCCAGTACTTC
CDR3 protein: CASSFSGSKAETQYF

V gene: TRBV7-2
clone size: .
J gene: TRBJ2-7
D gene: TRBD2
CDR3 DNA: TGTGCCAGCAGCTTTGGCGGCGGGAGTGGAAATGAGCAGTACTTC
CDR3 protein: CASSFGGGSGNEQYF

V gene: TRBV20-1
clone size: .
J gene: TRBJ2-5
D gene: .
CDR3 DNA: TGCAGTGCTAGGCCTGCTACAGGGTGGGAGACCCAGTACTTC
CDR3 protein: CSARPATGWETQYF

V gene: TRBV12-3/TRBV12-4
clone size: few
J gene: TRBJ2-7
D gene: .
CDR3 DNA: TGTGCCAGCAGCCTGGATGGGTCAAAAGCCTACGAGCAGTACTTC
CDR3 protein: CASSLDGSKAYEQYF

V gene: TRBV7-3
clone size: .
J gene: TRBJ2-3
D gene: TRBD2
CDR3 DNA: TGTGCCAGCAGCTTAAAAGCGATGGCTAGCGGATACACAGATACGCAGTATTTT
CDR3 protein: CASSLKAMASGYTDTQYF